These 27 T cell receptor beta chains came from one sample sequenced in a study of blood T cell repertoires in COVID-19. Clones were read by immunoSEQ multiplex PCR, and TCRdb kept only the in-frame ones, dropping some. This sample has 180,000 or so clones, with roughly 76% found just once. Material: peripheral blood. These receptors were obtained from a woman between 40 and 50 years old with COVID-19, enrolled during active disease.

The chain has TRBV6-2 or TRBV6-3 and TRBJ2-3; 9 positions match TRBD2. CDR1 and CDR2 from the germline V gene are MNHEY and SVGEGT. The J segment lost 1 base and the V segment lost 6 bases, leaving 5 bases of the junction unmatched. The CDR3 contains 15 residues. The CDR3 region is CASSELAGRTDTQYF. The CDR3 DNA sequence: TGTGCCAGCAGCGAACTAGCGGGTCGCACAGATACGCAGTATTTT.

V gene TRBV7-9 combines with J gene TRBJ1-4, with D possibly being TRBD1 (6 bases). The V gene's germline CDR1 is SEHNR and CDR2 FQNEAQ (reference sequence). Deletions cut 10 bases from V and 8 bases from J, with 20 bases between. CDR3 length equals 14 residues. The CDR3, as DNA: TGTGCCACTCTTGTTGGCGGGGGCGGAGAAAAACTGTTTTTT. Its protein product is CATLVGGGGEKLFF.

The J gene is TRBJ1-1, the V gene TRBV11-2; D not resolved. This CDR3 has 13 amino acids. The V and J ends lost 2 bases and 1 base respectively, with 5 bases between them. From germline, CDR1 is SGHAT and CDR2 FQNNGV. This chain's CDR3 is CASSLKRNTEAFF. CDR3 sequence (DNA): TGTGCCAGCAGCTTAAAGCGGAACACTGAAGCTTTCTTT. Complete variable domain (other parts from reference TRBV11-2 and TRBJ1-1): EAGVAQSPRYKIIEKRQSVAFWCNPISGHATLYWYQQILGQGPKLLIQFQNNGVVDDSQLPKDRFSAERLKGVDSTLKIQPAKLEDSAVYLCASSLKRNTEAFFGQGTRLTVV.

V gene TRBV15 combines with J gene TRBJ2-1, with 7 bases aligning to TRBD2. CDR1 and CDR2 (germline): LNHNV, YYDKDF (reference sequence). This CDR3 region has 14 residues. V was pared by 8 bases and J by 4 bases, with 8 bases of the junction left unmatched. The CDR3: CATQEGREYNEQFF. CDR3 coding DNA: TGTGCCACCCAAGAAGGGAGGGAATACAATGAGCAGTTCTTC.

This clone appeared a single time. The gene calls are TRBV27 and TRBJ2-3, with 10 nucleotides matching TRBD2. J lost 6 bases, V lost 9 bases, and 6 bases had no gene match. CDR1 is MNHEY, CDR2 SMNVEV, per germline (reference sequence). This CDR3 contains 13 residues. The CDR3 DNA sequence: TGTGCCAGTAGCGGGGGGCCCCTGGATACGCAGTATTTT. This translates into CASSGGPLDTQYF.

The chain has TRBV6-6 and TRBJ1-4; D is unclear. V lost 8 bases and J lost 7, with 17 bases in between. Looked up from germline, CDR1 is MNHNY and CDR2 is SVGAGI (reference sequence). This CDR3 region has 14 residues. In DNA form, the CDR3 reads TGTGCCAGCGAAACCGGAGCGACGGGTGAAAAACTGTTTTTT. Its translation: CASETGATGEKLFF.

The J gene is TRBJ2-3, the V gene TRBV19, with 11 nucleotides matching TRBD2. Germline V gives CDR1 LNHDA, CDR2 SQIVND (reference sequence). V trimming: 5 bases; J trimming: 8 bases; junction bases outside the gene matches: 12. The CDR3 spans 16 residues. The CDR3 sequence is CASSLGLAGGQGTQYF. The DNA for the CDR3 is TGTGCCAGTAGTTTAGGACTAGCGGGCGGCCAGGGTACGCAGTATTTT. Full variable domain (remainder filled in from reference TRBV19 and TRBJ2-3): DGGITQSPKYLFRKEGQNVTLSCEQNLNHDAMYWYRQDPGQGLRLIYYSQIVNDFQKGDIAEGYSVSREKKESFPLTVTSAQKNPTAFYLCASSLGLAGGQGTQYFGPGTRLTVL.

The chain recombines TRBV6-6 with TRBJ2-1, with 7 bases fitting TRBD1. Unmatched junction bases numbered 3, after V lost 8 bases and J lost 2 bases. Germline-derived CDR1 and CDR2 are MNHNY and SVGAGI (reference sequence). The CDR3 consists of 13 residues. The CDR3, as DNA: TGTGCCAGCTGGGACAGACCCTACAATGAGCAGTTCTTC. Translating it yields CASWDRPYNEQFF.

The chain employs TRBV27 and TRBJ1-5; the D gene is possibly TRBD1 (5 bases). The germline V gene encodes CDR1 MNHEY and CDR2 SMNVEV (reference sequence). There are 14 residues in the CDR3. The V and J ends lost 3 bases and 6 bases respectively, with 12 bases between them. CDR3 sequence (DNA): TGTGCCAGCAGTTTGGGGGGGTCTGGTCAGCCCCAGCATTTT. It specifies CASSLGGSGQPQHF.

At least ten counts were recorded for this clone. The rearrangement uses TRBV19 and TRBJ2-1; 8 bases are shared with TRBD2. The CDR3 spans 13 residues. J lost 8 bases, V lost 7 bases, and 7 bases had no gene match. CDR1 and CDR2 (germline): LNHDA, SQIVND (reference sequence). The CDR3 coding sequence is TGTGCCAGTACTAGCGGGTACTCTGATGAGCAGTTCTTC. As protein: CASTSGYSDEQFF.

V is TRBV28 and J is TRBJ2-7; D not certain. In germline, CDR1 is MDHEN, CDR2 SYDVKM. The CDR3 runs 11 residues. Trimming removed 7 bases from V and 4 bases from J, with 8 bases in between. CDR3 region: CASTATYEQYF. The CDR3 bases are TGTGCCAGCACTGCGACATACGAGCAGTACTTC.

The chain recombines TRBV9 with TRBJ1-2; 7 nucleotides agree with TRBD1. The CDR3 is 15 amino acids. The germline V gene encodes CDR1 SGDLS and CDR2 YYNGEE. V was pared by 0 bases and J by 4 bases, with 6 bases of the junction left unmatched. The CDR3 loop reads CASSVDTGVGYGYTF. For the CDR3, the DNA is TGTGCCAGCAGCGTAGATACAGGGGTTGGCTATGGCTACACCTTC.

This clone occurred once. The chain links TRBV19 to TRBJ1-2; D is ambiguous. Per germline, CDR1 LNHDA and CDR2 SQIVND (reference sequence). V was cut by 0 bases and J by 2 bases, with 13 bases left in between. The CDR3 length is 16 residues. CDR3 coding DNA: TGTGCCAGTAGTATAGATCTCGAGGGTTTAAACTATGGCTACACCTTC. Residues: CASSIDLEGLNYGYTF.

A few counts support this clone. V gene TRBV7-8 combines with J gene TRBJ2-1; 14 positions agree with TRBD2. Germline CDR1 reads SGHVS; CDR2 reads FQNEAQ. Trimming took 5 bases from V and 8 from J; bases not matched to a gene: 14. This CDR3 is 18 amino acids long. The DNA for the CDR3 is TGTGCCAGCAGCCCGCGGACTAGCGGGAGGAATAATGACTATGAGCAGTTCTTC. Translating gives CASSPRTSGRNNDYEQFF.

The rearrangement uses TRBV7-9 and TRBJ2-7, with a tentative D call TRBD1 (6 bases). V was cut by 3 bases and J by 2 bases, with 8 bases left in between. Germline V gene sequence: CDR1 SEHNR, CDR2 FQNEAQ (reference sequence). The CDR3 covers 13 residues. The CDR3 DNA reads as TGTGCCAGCAGCTTGGCAGGGGCCTACGAGCAGTACTTC. Translating it yields CASSLAGAYEQYF.

As regards this clone: One end of the junction does not line up with germline, which may come from a read error. Here the CDR3 reads CASSVGLAGELNEQFF. CDR3 in DNA: TGTGCTAGCAGCGTAGGACTAGCGGGAGAGCTCAATGAGCAGTTCTTC. This chain connects TRBV7-7 to TRBJ2-1; 13 positions agree with TRBD2. The CDR3 covers 16 residues. Germline V CDR1 and CDR2: SSHAT, FNYEAQ (reference sequence).

The chain employs TRBV27 and TRBJ2-7; D gene uncertain. The CDR3 covers 13 residues. From germline, CDR1 is MNHEY and CDR2 SMNVEV (reference sequence). Trimming pared 5 bases from V and 0 bases from J, leaving 8 bases between. CDR3 in DNA: TGTGCCAGCAGTCCCTGGGCCTCCTACGAGCAGTACTTC. Translating gives CASSPWASYEQYF.

The chain combines TRBV19 with TRBJ2-2; TRBD2 is a possible D gene (5 bases). In germline, CDR1 is LNHDA, CDR2 SQIVND (reference sequence). The CDR3 runs 13 residues. V shed 8 bases and J shed 1 base, with 8 bases lying between them. The DNA for the CDR3 is TGTGCCAGTCTGCGGGTGAACACCGGGGAGCTGTTTTTT. This translates into CASLRVNTGELFF.

In its sample, this clone was seen a few times. V is TRBV13 and J is TRBJ2-3; D gene uncertain. Trimming removed 2 bases at V and 3 bases at J, with 6 bases between. Germline-derived CDR1 and CDR2 are PRHDT and FYEKMQ (reference sequence). There are 13 residues in the CDR3. CDR3 amino acids: CASSLQATDTQYF. The DNA of the CDR3 is TGTGCCAGCAGCTTACAGGCTACAGATACGCAGTATTTT.

CDR3 bases: TGCGCCAGCAGCTTGAAGACTAGCGGTTACAATGAGCAGTTCTTC. Translation gives CASSLKTSGYNEQFF. The chain combines TRBV5-1 with TRBJ2-1; 9 nucleotides line up with TRBD2. V shed 1 base, J shed 4 bases, and the junction held 3 bases outside the gene matches. This CDR3 is built from 15 residues. Germline CDR1 and CDR2: SGHRS and YFSETQ. Filled out from reference TRBV5-1 and TRBJ2-1, the complete variable domain reads KAGVTQTPRYLIKTRGQQVTLSCSPISGHRSVSWYQQTPGQGLQFLFEYFSETQRNKGNFPGRFSGRQFSNSRSEMNVSTLELGDSALYLCASSLKTSGYNEQFFGPGTRLTVL.

This clone occurred a few times. The chain employs TRBV5-5 and TRBJ2-2, with 8 bases lining up with TRBD1. CDR3 length: 17 amino acids. Trimming took 2 bases from V and 4 from J; bases not matched to a gene: 10. Germline lookup yields CDR1 SGHKS and CDR2 YYEKEE (reference sequence). CDR3 nucleotide sequence: TGTGCCAGCAGCTTTTCAGGGGGCAGTGCTGGCACCGGGGAGCTGTTTTTT. This translates into CASSFSGGSAGTGELFF.

For this clone: The germline gene is not matched at one end of the junction; a read error may be the cause. The chain couples TRBV30 to TRBJ2-1, with TRBD2 matching over 12 bases. CDR1 is GTSNPN, CDR2 SVGIG, per germline (reference sequence). This CDR3 spans 14 amino acids. The CDR3 region is CAWGGLAGKTPDVF. The CDR3 nucleotides read TGTGCCTGGGGGGGACTAGCGGGCAAAACGCCGGATGTCTTC.

The genes are TRBV2 and TRBJ2-3; TRBD2 agrees at 8 bases. The CDR3 has 18 residues. Trimming cost V 0 bases and J 2 bases; bases outside gene matches: 10. Germline CDR1 reads SNHLY; CDR2 reads FYNNEI. CDR3 sequence (DNA): TGTGCCAGCAGTGAAGCGCCGGGGAGCGGGGGACCCACAGATACGCAGTATTTT. Its protein product is CASSEAPGSGGPTDTQYF.

This clone appeared once. This chain uses TRBV5-6 with TRBJ1-2; tentative D call: TRBD1 (5 bases). Trimming took 4 bases from V and 8 from J, leaving 9 bases between them. CDR1 and CDR2 from the germline V gene are SGHDT and YYEEEE. This CDR3 is built from 11 residues. CDR3 in DNA: TGTGCCAGCAGCCCGGGGGAGGGCTACACCTTC. It specifies CASSPGEGYTF.

In this sample, this clone turned up a few times. The chain is built from TRBV4-1 and TRBJ2-1, with TRBD2 matching 8 bases. Looked up from germline, CDR1 is MGHRA and CDR2 is YSYEKL. V trimming: 1 base; J trimming: 6 bases; junction bases outside the gene matches: 5. The CDR3 is 15 residues long. The CDR3 nucleotides read TGCGCCAGCAGCCAAGTCGGGGGGGTCTTCAATGAGCAGTTCTTC. This sequence encodes CASSQVGGVFNEQFF.

About this clone itself: In the same sample, other DNA sequences code for this CDR3. The V and J genes are TRBV4-1 and TRBJ1-2, with D possibly TRBD1 on 5 matching bases. The CDR3 has 16 residues. CDR1 is MGHRA, CDR2 YSYEKL, per germline. The V end lost 1 base, the J end lost 5 bases, and 17 bases lay between the germline ends. CDR3: CASSQGHPLGLYGYTF. As DNA, the CDR3 is TGCGCCAGCAGCCAAGGGCACCCCCTGGGGCTATATGGCTACACCTTC.

This chain joins TRBV3-1 (or the pseudogene TRBV3-2) and TRBJ1-4, with a tentative D call TRBD1 (5 bases). Germline CDR1 LGHDT, CDR2 YNNKEL (reference sequence). V lost 1 base and J lost 7, with 10 bases in between. The CDR3 spans 14 residues. The CDR3 bases are TGTGCCAGCAGCCAAGTAGGGGTGGGTGAAAAACTGTTTTTT. Amino acids: CASSQVGVGEKLFF.